This TCR beta chain was captured by sequencing in a study of blood T cells in healthy people across ages. The V and J ends lost 5 bases and 6 bases respectively, with 10 bases between them. CDR1 is SQVTM and CDR2 is ANQGSEA in the germline V gene. This CDR3 has 11 amino acids. This clonotype was observed a handful of times. Its antigen is undetermined. The people who gave samples were healthy Caucasians from Russia, aged 6 to 90. Peripheral blood, roughly 9.1 milliliters per donor, was collected. Whole-study findings and limits: TCR beta diversity, measured per million T cells, fell in a roughly linear way with age.

Primed by a sample-barcoded 5' primer and a J-beta primer mix, a second PCR proceeded for 7 to 11 cycles. From the 5' RACE reads, TCRdb called clonotypes with MiXCR, one entry per CDR3 protein. The sample holds 1.5 million to 2 million distinct CDR3 sequences, 28% seen once. The chain joins TRBV29-1 to TRBJ1-1; D uncertain. Input material: blood. The origin of this receptor is a woman aged 25 to 39 in good health. The CDR3, as DNA: TGCAGCGTTTCCCGTTGGGCTGAAGCTTTCTTT. Translated, it gives CSVSRWAEAFF.